This T cell receptor (beta chain) was captured by sequencing in a study of shared clonotypes between healthy human individuals. On the study more broadly: The cohort comprised two women and a few men. Their ages spanned 18 to 49 years. The study's findings and limits: Sharing across four donors was seen in roughly 5% of naive CD4 clonotypes.

Worth noting for this clone: Its antigen is still unknown.

As handled by the study authors: Filtering differed because ImmunoSEQ produced junction-only sequences that carried no quality scores. Sequencing was performed with immunoSEQ multiplex PCR; in TCRdb, only in-frame clones are kept and a portion is missing. The DNA gave D and trimming, while V, J and clone size come from that table. The repertoire holds 450,000 to 700,000 clones, roughly 95% seen once, with less than 0.13% in the top ten. Terminally differentiated effector memory CD45RA+ cells were left out of the naive CD8 fraction, which was CD45RO-negative and positively selected for CCR7. Only Caucasian adults living in Nashville, Tennessee served as donors. Between the trimmed V and J ends, which lost 0 bases and 3 bases, there was a span of 11 bases. Germline CDR1 GTSNPN, CDR2 SVGIG (reference sequence). The CDR3 extends over 15 amino acids.

The chain uses TRBV30 and TRBJ2-2; TRBD1 might be the D (5 bases). This receptor was identified in a woman aged 25 to 45 in good health. Material: naive CD8+ T cells sorted from blood. The CDR3 here is CAWSVNRIYTGELFF. In nucleotides, the CDR3 is TGTGCCTGGAGTGTCAACAGGATATACACCGGGGAGCTGTTTTTT.